This TCR beta chain was profiled in a study of tumor-infiltrating lymphocytes in primary liver carcinoma. Turning to the study itself: Surgeons treated the primary liver carcinoma of the patients by surgical resection. Yields of productive TCRbeta reads ranged from roughly 3.5 to 7.5 million per sample and were similar across tissue types.

Germline DNA was also extracted, and blood RNA derived from unsorted whole blood. The patients lived with chronic HBV infection and had not yet received any treatment. Prior to surgery, four milliliters of peripheral blood were drawn. As for this clonotype: Its ends do not fully match the called genes, so a read error is possible.

A constant-region primer primed TCR beta cDNA synthesis from 400 to 550 ng of total RNA. Modified slightly, ARM-PCR produced TCR beta libraries over three nested multiplex PCR rounds. Use of TRBV1-TRBV30 forward primers with a C-beta reverse primer characterized the first two PCR rounds, which lasted around 10 cycles each. TCRdb analysed the multiplex PCR reads with MiXCR anew, one entry per CDR3 protein. The sample yields around 210,000 distinct CDR3 sequences, less than 70% seen once. The CDR3 runs to 15 residues. Germline V gene data show CDR1 as MNHNS and CDR2 as SASEGT. V gene TRBV6-1 combines with J gene TRBJ2-7, with TRBD2 as a possible D gene (5 bases). Sequenced input: peripheral blood. The source is a woman aged 55-70 years with primary liver carcinoma and hepatitis B virus infection. The chain's CDR3 is CASSVGEGSEYGQYF. CDR3 bases: TGTGCCAGCAGCGTCGGAGAGGGATCTGAGTACGGGCAGTACTTC.